The 6 T cell receptor beta chains in this list originate from one sample, sequenced in a study of technical replicates of blood from a handful of donors. Using immunoSEQ multiplex PCR, the repertoire was profiled, and TCRdb retains in-frame clones only, with some absent. The repertoire holds approximately 87,000 clones, roughly 92% seen once, with over 0.25% in the top ten. The sample was T cells isolated from PBMCs. The receptors were gathered from a human donor in good health.

This chain uses TRBV5-1 with TRBJ2-2, with D unresolved. This CDR3 has 15 amino acids. From germline, CDR1 is SGHRS and CDR2 YFSETQ. The V and J ends lost 2 bases and 1 base respectively, with 9 bases between them. In DNA form, the CDR3 reads TGCGCCAGCAGCTTAGCGCTTCTGAACACCGGGGAGCTGTTTTTT. Translating it yields CASSLALLNTGELFF.

V usage is TRBV11-2 and J usage is TRBJ2-7, with D possibly being TRBD2 (6 bases). Trimming took off 6 bases at V and 6 bases at J, with 9 bases between the two ends. This CDR3 is 11 amino acids long. Germline V gene sequence: CDR1 SGHAT, CDR2 FQNNGV. The CDR3 protein is CASSRRGEQYF. The DNA for the CDR3 is TGTGCCAGCAGTAGGCGGGGCGAGCAGTACTTC.

The chain has TRBV5-6 and TRBJ2-7; D possibly corresponds to TRBD2 (6 bases). The V end lost 4 bases, the J end lost 1 base, and 12 bases lay between the germline ends. CDR3 length: 14 residues. Germline-derived CDR1 and CDR2 are SGHDT and YYEEEE. The CDR3 DNA sequence: TGTGCCAGCAGCCTAGCAGGGAGGTCCTACGAGCAGTACTTC. It encodes CASSLAGRSYEQYF.

The V and J genes are TRBV5-1 and TRBJ2-3; D is perhaps TRBD2 (5 bases). CDR1 SGHRS and CDR2 YFSETQ come from the germline V gene. V lost 4 bases, J lost 1 base, and 19 bases lay in between. The CDR3 runs to 17 residues. As DNA, the CDR3 is TGCGCCAGCAGCGGAGGAGTGGAGAGCGGTCGCACAGATACGCAGTATTTT. Protein product: CASSGGVESGRTDTQYF.

The chain combines TRBV15 with TRBJ1-5; a weak D match, TRBD1 (5 bases). The germline V gene encodes CDR1 LNHNV and CDR2 YYDKDF (reference sequence). CDR3 length equals 17 residues. Deletions cut 2 bases from V and 3 bases from J, with 17 bases between. The CDR3 loop reads CATSRHPSAGNNQPQHF. CDR3 bases: TGTGCCACCAGCAGACACCCATCGGCAGGGAACAATCAGCCCCAGCATTTT.

This chain connects TRBV21-1 to TRBJ1-6; the D call TRBD1 from the table was never checked on the DNA. TRBV21-1 constitutes a pseudogene. The CDR3 has 19 residues. CDR3 region: CASSKWRQGGSSYNSPLHF. In DNA, the CDR3 is TGTGCCAGCAGCAAATGGCGACAGGGTGGGAGCTCCTATAATTCACCCCTCCACTTT.